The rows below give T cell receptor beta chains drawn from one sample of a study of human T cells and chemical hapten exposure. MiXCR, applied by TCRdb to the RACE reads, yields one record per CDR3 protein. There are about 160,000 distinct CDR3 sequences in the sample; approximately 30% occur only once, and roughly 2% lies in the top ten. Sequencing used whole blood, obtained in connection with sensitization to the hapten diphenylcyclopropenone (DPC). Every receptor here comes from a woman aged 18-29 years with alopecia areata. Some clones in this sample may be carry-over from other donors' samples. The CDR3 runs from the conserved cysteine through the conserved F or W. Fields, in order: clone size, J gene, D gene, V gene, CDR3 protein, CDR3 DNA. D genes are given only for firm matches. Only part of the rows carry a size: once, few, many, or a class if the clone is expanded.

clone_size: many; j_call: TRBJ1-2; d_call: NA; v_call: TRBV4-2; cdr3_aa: CASSGRGRGYTF; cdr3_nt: TGTGCCAGCAGCGGACGGGGTCGAGGCTACACCTTC
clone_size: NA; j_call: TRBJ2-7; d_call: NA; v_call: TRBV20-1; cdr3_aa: CSASRDGGYEQYF; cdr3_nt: TGCAGTGCCAGCCGCGACGGCGGGTACGAGCAGTACTTC
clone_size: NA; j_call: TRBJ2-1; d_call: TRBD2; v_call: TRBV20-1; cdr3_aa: CSAPGVAGGIYNEQFF; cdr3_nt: TGCAGTGCGCCCGGGGTAGCGGGAGGGATTTACAATGAGCAGTTCTTC
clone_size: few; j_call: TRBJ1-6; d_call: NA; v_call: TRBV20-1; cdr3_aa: CSAPRPDGPSPLHF; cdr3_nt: TGCAGTGCTCCGCGCCCGGACGGCCCATCACCCCTCCACTTT
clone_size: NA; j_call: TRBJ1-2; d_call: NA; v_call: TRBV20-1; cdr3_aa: CSANDPFYGYTF; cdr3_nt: TGCAGTGCTAACGACCCCTTCTATGGCTACACCTTC
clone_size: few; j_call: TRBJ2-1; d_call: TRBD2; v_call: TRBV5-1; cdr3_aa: CASSKTSGGANEQFF; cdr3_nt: TGCGCCAGCAGCAAAACTAGCGGGGGGGCCAATGAGCAGTTCTTC
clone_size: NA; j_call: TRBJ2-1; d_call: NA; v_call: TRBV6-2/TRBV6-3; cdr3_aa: CASSYVANEQFF; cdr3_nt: TGTGCCAGCAGTTACGTCGCCAATGAGCAGTTCTTC
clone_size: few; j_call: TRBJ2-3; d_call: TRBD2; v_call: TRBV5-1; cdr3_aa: CASSASGIRTDTQYF; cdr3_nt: TGCGCCAGCAGCGCTAGCGGGATCCGCACAGATACGCAGTATTTT
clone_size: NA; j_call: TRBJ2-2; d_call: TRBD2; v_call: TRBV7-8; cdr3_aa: CASSLARVLAGRPNTGELFF; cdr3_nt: TGTGCCAGCAGCTTAGCGCGCGTTTTAGCGGGAAGACCGAACACCGGGGAGCTGTTTTTT
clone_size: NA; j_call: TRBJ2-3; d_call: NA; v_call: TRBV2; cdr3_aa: CAMADTQYF; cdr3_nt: TGTGCCATGGCAGATACGCAGTATTTT
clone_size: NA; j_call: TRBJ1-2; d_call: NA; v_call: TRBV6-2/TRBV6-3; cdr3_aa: CASRTDYGYTF; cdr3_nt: TGTGCCAGCAGGACGGACTATGGCTACACCTTC
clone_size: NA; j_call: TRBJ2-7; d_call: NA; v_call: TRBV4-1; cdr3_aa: CASSQDYLMYEQYF; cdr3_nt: TGCGCCAGCAGCCAAGACTACCTGATGTACGAGCAGTACTTC
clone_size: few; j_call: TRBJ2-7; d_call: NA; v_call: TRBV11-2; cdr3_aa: CASSLVTGRQNEQYF; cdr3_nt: TGTGCCAGCAGCTTAGTAACGGGGCGACAGAACGAGCAGTACTTC
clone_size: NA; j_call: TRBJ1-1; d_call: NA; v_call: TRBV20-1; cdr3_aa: CSARATGNTEAFF; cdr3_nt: TGCAGTGCTAGAGCGACAGGGAACACTGAAGCTTTCTTT
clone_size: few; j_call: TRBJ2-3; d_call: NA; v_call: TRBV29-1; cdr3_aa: CSDITDTQYF; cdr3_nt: TGCAGCGACATCACAGATACGCAGTATTTT
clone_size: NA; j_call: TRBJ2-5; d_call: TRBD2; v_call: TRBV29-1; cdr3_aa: CSVARLLAGAEETQYF; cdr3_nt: TGCAGCGTCGCCCGCCTCCTAGCGGGAGCGGAGGAGACCCAGTACTTC
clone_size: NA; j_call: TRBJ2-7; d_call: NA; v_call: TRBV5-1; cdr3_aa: CASSLTQGTYEQYF; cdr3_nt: TGCGCCAGCAGCTTGACGCAGGGAACCTACGAGCAGTACTTC
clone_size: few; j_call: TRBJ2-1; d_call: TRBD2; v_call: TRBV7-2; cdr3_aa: CASSLDKRDRNEQFF; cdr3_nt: TGTGCCAGCAGCTTAGATAAGCGGGATCGCAATGAGCAGTTCTTC
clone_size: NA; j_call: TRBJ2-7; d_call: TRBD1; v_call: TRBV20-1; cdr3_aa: CSARDRYRGYEQYF; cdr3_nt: TGCAGTGCTAGAGATCGGTACAGGGGCTACGAGCAGTACTTC
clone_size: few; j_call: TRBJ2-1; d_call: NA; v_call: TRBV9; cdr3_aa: CASSSQGGAGYNEQFF; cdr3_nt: TGTGCCAGCAGCTCCCAGGGGGGGGCCGGGTACAATGAGCAGTTCTTC
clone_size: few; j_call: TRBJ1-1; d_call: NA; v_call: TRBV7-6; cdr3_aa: CASSPLGGLAEAFF; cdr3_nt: TGTGCCAGCAGCCCCTTGGGGGGGCTTGCTGAAGCTTTCTTT
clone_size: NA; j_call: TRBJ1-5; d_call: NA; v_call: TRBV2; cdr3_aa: CASRRDVPQHF; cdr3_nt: TGTGCCAGCAGAAGGGATGTGCCCCAGCATTTT
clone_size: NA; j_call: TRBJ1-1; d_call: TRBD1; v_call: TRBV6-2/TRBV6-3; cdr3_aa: CASRVDRVDTEAFF; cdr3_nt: TGTGCCAGCAGGGTGGACAGGGTAGACACTGAAGCTTTCTTT
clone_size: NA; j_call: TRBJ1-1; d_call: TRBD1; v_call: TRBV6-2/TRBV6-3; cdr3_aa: CASLKIWGTGGEAFF; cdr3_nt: TGTGCCAGCCTCAAGATCTGGGGGACAGGGGGCGAAGCTTTCTTT
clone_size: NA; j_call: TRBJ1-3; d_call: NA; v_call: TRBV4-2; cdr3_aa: CASSQDPQGSGNTIYF; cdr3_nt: TGTGCCAGCAGCCAAGATCCGCAGGGCTCTGGAAACACCATATATTTT
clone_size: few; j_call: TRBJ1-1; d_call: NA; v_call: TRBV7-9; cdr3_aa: CASSFGALNTEAFF; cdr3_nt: TGTGCCAGCAGCTTCGGGGCGCTGAACACTGAAGCTTTCTTT
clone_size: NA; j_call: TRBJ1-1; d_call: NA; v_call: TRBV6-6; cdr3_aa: CASTSGATGNTEAFF; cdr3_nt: TGTGCCAGCACCTCAGGCGCGACAGGGAACACTGAAGCTTTCTTT
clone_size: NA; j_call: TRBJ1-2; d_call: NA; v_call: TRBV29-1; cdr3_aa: CSAGRDARGYTF; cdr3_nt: TGCAGCGCAGGCCGGGACGCTCGGGGCTACACCTTC
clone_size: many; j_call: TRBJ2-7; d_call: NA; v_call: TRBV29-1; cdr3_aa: CSVEGAGVVREQYF; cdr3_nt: TGCAGCGTTGAGGGGGCGGGAGTGGTGAGGGAGCAGTACTTC
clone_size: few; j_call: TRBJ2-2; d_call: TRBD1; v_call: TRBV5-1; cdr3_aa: CASSLFPTGAGELFF; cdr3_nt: TGCGCCAGCAGCCTCTTTCCGACAGGGGCCGGGGAGCTGTTTTTT
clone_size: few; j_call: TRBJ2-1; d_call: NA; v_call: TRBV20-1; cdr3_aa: CSASVLVEQFF; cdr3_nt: TGCAGTGCTAGCGTTTTAGTGGAGCAGTTCTTC
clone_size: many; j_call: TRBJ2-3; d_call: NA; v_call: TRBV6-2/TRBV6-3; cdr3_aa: CASSSPVLGPGLPSTDTQYF; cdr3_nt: TGTGCCAGCAGTTCCCCAGTCTTAGGACCGGGTCTTCCTAGCACAGATACGCAGTATTTT
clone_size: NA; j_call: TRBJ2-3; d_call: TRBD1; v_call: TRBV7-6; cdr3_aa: CASSLGQAGTDTQYF; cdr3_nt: TGTGCCAGCAGCCTGGGACAGGCCGGCACAGATACGCAGTATTTT
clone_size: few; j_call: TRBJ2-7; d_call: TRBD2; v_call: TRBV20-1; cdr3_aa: CSASSSGRRYEQYF; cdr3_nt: TGCAGTGCTAGCTCTAGCGGGAGGAGATACGAGCAGTACTTC
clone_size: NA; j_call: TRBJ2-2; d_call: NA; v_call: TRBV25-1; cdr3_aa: CASSNGELFF; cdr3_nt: TGTGCCAGCAGTAACGGGGAGCTGTTTTTT
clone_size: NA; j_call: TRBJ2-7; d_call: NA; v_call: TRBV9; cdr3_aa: CASSVGSALGYEQYF; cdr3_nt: TGTGCCAGCAGCGTAGGGAGCGCTCTAGGGTACGAGCAGTACTTC
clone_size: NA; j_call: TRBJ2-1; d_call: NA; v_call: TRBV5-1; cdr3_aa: CASSLFPGSSYNEQFF; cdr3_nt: TGCGCCAGCAGCTTGTTTCCCGGCAGCTCCTACAATGAGCAGTTCTTC